The 26 T cell receptor beta chains given below trace back to one sample, sequenced in a study of blood T cell repertoires in COVID-19. The assay was immunoSEQ multiplex PCR, and TCRdb's table has in-frame clones only and misses some. Of roughly 400,000 clones in the sample, roughly 91% were seen once. Sequencing was carried out using PBMCs or T cells enriched from blood (not recorded which). The receptors derive from a woman in her 30s who had recovered from COVID-19.

This clone has only one observation. The chain recombines TRBV29-1 with TRBJ1-2; 11 nucleotides align to TRBD1. V trimming: 6 bases; J trimming: 4 bases; junction bases outside the gene matches: 16. The germline CDR1 and CDR2 sequences are SQVTM and ANQGSEA. The CDR3 is 17 amino acids. Written as DNA, the CDR3 is TGCAGCGTCCTCAGCAGGACAGGGGGCTCCCCTATCTATGGCTACACCTTC. Amino acid sequence: CSVLSRTGGSPIYGYTF.

This clone was observed once. The chain couples TRBV11-2 to TRBJ2-6; D perhaps matches TRBD1 (5 bases). Per germline, CDR1 SGHAT and CDR2 FQNNGV. Trimming took 3 bases from V and 1 from J, leaving 7 bases between them. The length of the CDR3 is 15 residues. The CDR3 coding sequence is TGTGCCAGCAGCTTCAGGGTATCTGGGGCCAACGTCCTGACTTTC. It yields the protein CASSFRVSGANVLTF.

This chain joins TRBV10-1 and TRBJ1-2; D is uncertain. Germline V gives CDR1 WNHNN, CDR2 SYGVQD (reference sequence). The CDR3 totals 15 residues. V was trimmed by 9 bases and J by 8 bases, leaving 25 bases between them. The CDR3 protein is CARSETVYHFRGYTF. DNA of the CDR3: TGCGCCAGGTCGGAGACCGTCTACCACTTTCGGGGCTACACCTTC.

This clone was seen a few times. The chain joins TRBV5-4 to TRBJ2-5; weak D call: TRBD2 (7 bases). This CDR3 has 13 residues. The V end lost 3 bases, the J end lost 5 bases, and 11 bases lay between the germline ends. Germline CDR1 is SGHNT and CDR2 is YYREEE (reference sequence). This CDR3 is CASSSRGGETQYF. As DNA, the CDR3 is TGTGCCAGCAGCTCCAGGGGAGGGGAGACCCAGTACTTC. The whole variable domain, remainder taken from reference TRBV5-4 and TRBJ2-5, is ETGVTQSPTHLIKTRGQQVTLRCSSQSGHNTVSWYQQALGQGPQFIFQYYREEENGRGNFPPRFSGLQFPNYSSELNVNALELDDSALYLCASSSRGGETQYFGPGTRLLVL.

In this sample, this clone turned up a few times. The CDR3 DNA reads as TGTGCCTGGAGTAGCGGGACTCGGAATGAGCAGTTCTTC. Amino acid sequence: CAWSSGTRNEQFF. The chain joins TRBV30 to TRBJ2-1, with 7 positions matching TRBD2. V trimming: 2 bases; J trimming: 7 bases; junction bases outside the gene matches: 5. Germline V gives CDR1 GTSNPN, CDR2 SVGIG (reference sequence). The CDR3 loop spans 13 amino acids.

This chain connects TRBV6-5 to TRBJ2-3, with D maybe TRBD1 (5 bases). V was shortened by 7 bases and J by 2 bases, with 10 bases between the two germline ends. Per germline, CDR1 MNHEY and CDR2 SVGAGI. The CDR3 is made up of 13 amino acids. The CDR3 coding sequence is TGTGCCAGCAAGGGGCAGATCACAGATACGCAGTATTTT. Its translation: CASKGQITDTQYF.

The genes are TRBV7-2 and TRBJ1-5, with TRBD1 matching over 8 bases. The CDR3 is 15 residues long. V lost 2 bases, J lost 1 base, and 1 base stayed unmatched. The germline gives CDR1 SGHTA, CDR2 FQGNSA. The CDR3 DNA reads as TGTGCCAGCAGCTTATCAGGGGGCAGCAATCAGCCCCAGCATTTT. Translated, it gives CASSLSGGSNQPQHF.

V is TRBV29-1 and J is TRBJ2-7; TRBD2 agrees at 10 bases. This CDR3 is 16 amino acids long. V lost 7 bases and J lost 1; bases outside the gene matches: 13. CDR1 and CDR2 (germline): SQVTM, ANQGSEA. CDR3 sequence reads: CSGAGGELAGSYEQYF. The CDR3 DNA follows: TGCAGCGGAGCGGGGGGGGAACTAGCGGGATCCTACGAGCAGTACTTC.

The chain links TRBV7-2 to TRBJ1-2; D is undetermined. CDR3 size: 13 residues. CDR1 is SGHTA and CDR2 is FQGNSA in the germline V gene. Trimming left V 7 bases short and J 4 bases short, with 13 bases between. Here the CDR3 reads CASKEQNFYGYTF. The CDR3 bases are TGTGCCAGCAAGGAACAGAACTTCTATGGCTACACCTTC. Filled out from reference TRBV7-2 and TRBJ1-2, the complete variable domain reads GAGVSQSPSNKVTEKGKDVELRCDPISGHTALYWYRQSLGQGLEFLIYFQGNSAPDKSGLPSDRFSAERTGGSVSTLTIQRTQQEDSAVYLCASKEQNFYGYTFGSGTRLTVV.

The chain carries TRBV30 and TRBJ1-4; possible D gene TRBD1, 5 bases. The CDR3 has 16 residues. V was trimmed by 4 bases and J by 0 bases, leaving 15 bases between them. CDR1 GTSNPN and CDR2 SVGIG come from the germline V gene (reference sequence). The CDR3 region has the DNA TGTGCCTGGACACCCAACAGGATTTCAACTAATGAAAAACTGTTTTTT. Its translation: CAWTPNRISTNEKLFF.

The chain has TRBV3-1 (or the pseudogene TRBV3-2) and TRBJ2-3, with 8 bases identical to TRBD2. This CDR3 contains 16 residues. V was clipped by 4 bases and J by 6 bases; unmatched bases: 12. Germline CDR1 is LGHDT and CDR2 is YNNKEL (reference sequence). The CDR3 DNA reads as TGTGCCAGCAGCCCCTTAGCGGGAATTGCTCCGGATACGCAGTATTTT. It translates to CASSPLAGIAPDTQYF.

This chain uses TRBV13 with TRBJ1-4, with 9 bases that match TRBD1. Germline lookup yields CDR1 PRHDT and CDR2 FYEKMQ (reference sequence). Germline trimming cut 5 bases from V and 0 bases from J; bases unmatched to any gene: 10. This CDR3 is 18 amino acids long. The CDR3 is CASSRRDRVPPTNEKLFF. The CDR3 bases are TGTGCCAGCAGCCGACGGGACAGGGTTCCTCCAACTAATGAAAAACTGTTTTTT.

The chain has TRBV5-1 and TRBJ2-7; 9 nucleotides align to TRBD1. J gave up 7 bases and V 0 bases, and 5 bases lay outside the gene matches. This CDR3 region has 14 residues. Germline V gene data show CDR1 as SGHRS and CDR2 as YFSETQ. The CDR3 sequence is CASSLGQGVIEQYF. The DNA for the CDR3 is TGCGCCAGCAGCTTGGGACAGGGGGTGATTGAGCAGTACTTC.

This chain links TRBV5-1 with TRBJ2-7; 8 nucleotides agree with TRBD2. Germline trimming cut 3 bases from V and 0 bases from J; bases unmatched to any gene: 8. CDR1 SGHRS and CDR2 YFSETQ come from the germline V gene. The CDR3 loop spans 16 amino acids. CDR3 region: CASSSHPGTSSYEQYF. The CDR3 DNA follows: TGCGCCAGCAGCTCACACCCCGGGACTAGCTCCTACGAGCAGTACTTC.

This chain joins TRBV5-4 and TRBJ2-2; TRBD2 agrees at 10 bases. Germline loops: CDR1 SGHNT, CDR2 YYREEE (reference sequence). This CDR3 spans 17 amino acids. After removal of 1 base from V and 1 base from J, the junction contained 4 bases not matched to a gene. CDR3 nucleotides: TGTGCCAGCAGCTTGCCCAGCGGGGGGGTGAACACCGGGGAGCTGTTTTTT. This gives the protein CASSLPSGGVNTGELFF. Full variable domain (remainder filled in from reference TRBV5-4 and TRBJ2-2): ETGVTQSPTHLIKTRGQQVTLRCSSQSGHNTVSWYQQALGQGPQFIFQYYREEENGRGNFPPRFSGLQFPNYSSELNVNALELDDSALYLCASSLPSGGVNTGELFFGEGSRLTVL.

The gene calls are TRBV12-5 and TRBJ1-2; D ambiguous. CDR1 and CDR2 (germline): LGHNT, FRNRAP. The CDR3 runs to 13 residues. Trimming left V 4 bases short and J 7 bases short, with 13 bases between. The CDR3 DNA is TGTGCTAGTGGTTATAGTGGTCGGGTTGGCTACACCTTC. It codes for CASGYSGRVGYTF.

The V and J genes are TRBV6-5 and TRBJ2-1, with D tentatively TRBD2 (5 bases). The CDR3 extends over 13 amino acids. Germline assignment: CDR1 MNHEY and CDR2 SVGAGI. V was shortened by 0 bases and J by 9 bases, with 9 bases between the two germline ends. CDR3 region: CASSYSRVGEQFF. Here the CDR3 DNA reads TGTGCCAGCAGTTACTCGAGGGTCGGTGAGCAGTTCTTC.

The rearrangement uses TRBV7-9 and TRBJ1-1; 8 positions agree with TRBD1. Germline V gene lookup returns CDR1 SEHNR and CDR2 FQNEAQ (reference sequence). The CDR3 extends over 16 amino acids. The trim removed 4 bases at V and 0 bases at J, leaving 7 bases unmatched. CDR3: CASSSQGGRMNTEAFF. CDR3 bases: TGTGCCAGCAGCTCACAGGGGGGCAGAATGAACACTGAAGCTTTCTTT.

The V gene is TRBV3-1 (or the pseudogene TRBV3-2), the J gene TRBJ2-2; D is undetermined. V was pared by 1 base and J by 5 bases, with 5 bases between. The germline V gene has CDR1 LGHDT and CDR2 YNNKEL (reference sequence). This CDR3 comprises 13 residues. DNA for the CDR3: TGTGCCAGCAGCCAAGTGCAGACCGGGGAGCTGTTTTTT. It is translated as CASSQVQTGELFF.

V and J are TRBV29-1 and TRBJ1-1; no definite D call. The V end was cut by 5 bases, the J end by 3 bases, with 13 bases between. CDR3 size: 13 residues. Per the germline V gene, CDR1 is SQVTM and CDR2 is ANQGSEA. CDR3 protein: CSVSGDWDTEAFF. The CDR3 nucleotides are TGCAGCGTTTCCGGGGATTGGGACACTGAAGCTTTCTTT.

The J gene is TRBJ1-4, the V gene TRBV2; D unclear. This CDR3 is 13 amino acids long. With 7 bases removed from V and 0 bases from J, the gap between germline ends came to 6 bases. Per the germline V gene, CDR1 is SNHLY and CDR2 is FYNNEI. In DNA form, the CDR3 reads TGTGCCAGCAAGAGGGCAACTAATGAAAAACTGTTTTTT. Translation gives CASKRATNEKLFF.

The chain links TRBV18 to TRBJ2-1; 7 bases line up with TRBD2. The J segment lost 4 bases and the V segment lost 2 bases, leaving 2 bases of the junction unmatched. The CDR3 is made up of 14 amino acids. The germline V gene has CDR1 KGHSH and CDR2 LQKENI. CDR3 DNA: TGTGCCAGCTCACCAGCTAGCGGATACAATGAGCAGTTCTTC. It is translated as CASSPASGYNEQFF.

J is TRBJ1-2 and V is TRBV30; D may be TRBD1 (6 bases). This CDR3 is built from 11 residues. Trimming stripped 8 bases from V and 2 bases from J, with 9 bases between. Germline V gene data show CDR1 as GTSNPN and CDR2 as SVGIG (reference sequence). The DNA of the CDR3 is TGTGCCAGCGGACAGAACTATGGCTACACCTTC. Translating it yields CASGQNYGYTF.

This chain connects TRBV27 to TRBJ2-3; 12 positions match TRBD2. The V and J ends lost 7 bases and 3 bases, in that order; junction bases with no gene match: 5. The CDR3 length is 15 residues. Germline lookup yields CDR1 MNHEY and CDR2 SMNVEV (reference sequence). The CDR3 nucleotides are TGTGCCAGCAACCCGACTAGCGGGAGAACAGATACGCAGTATTTT. It codes for CASNPTSGRTDTQYF.

This chain joins TRBV30 and TRBJ1-1, with 9 bases lining up with TRBD1. J gave up 5 bases and V 5 bases, and 3 bases lay outside the gene matches. The CDR3 runs 12 residues. Germline V gene lookup returns CDR1 GTSNPN and CDR2 SVGIG (reference sequence). The CDR3 sequence: CAWGTGTTEAFF. The CDR3, as DNA: TGTGCCTGGGGGACAGGGACGACTGAAGCTTTCTTT.

The J gene is TRBJ1-5, the V gene TRBV7-2; no clear D. The CDR3 consists of 14 residues. Trimming took off 4 bases at V and 3 bases at J, with 10 bases between the two ends. Per the germline V gene, CDR1 is SGHTA and CDR2 is FQGNSA. CDR3 sequence (DNA): TGTGCCAGCAGCTCTTCCGGGTCCAATCAGCCCCAGCATTTT. Translation: CASSSSGSNQPQHF.